The clone carrying this TCR beta chain was observed once. The data belong to a study of blood T cell repertoires in COVID-19. For the study at large: T cells, B-cell-depleted T cells, or PBMCs supplied cDNA or gDNA.

As originally analysed: How many nucleated cells were present was estimated from reference gene primer amplification. Libraries were prepared by immunoSEQ multiplex PCR; TCRdb keeps only in-frame clonotypes and omits some of them. D and trimming were read from the DNA, whereas the V and J calls and clone size are those reported in that table. This sample yields approximately 190,000 clones, of which under 90% are seen a single time; 20% belongs to the top ten. Germline CDR1 is LGHDT and CDR2 is YNNKEL (reference sequence). The trim removed 4 bases at V and 5 bases at J, leaving 9 bases unmatched. CDR3 length: 16 residues.

This chain uses TRBV3-1 (or the pseudogene TRBV3-2) with TRBJ1-1, with 11 bases fitting TRBD1. The source material was peripheral blood. This TCR was sampled from a human donor in a cohort sampled during active COVID-19. The CDR3 reads CASSLTGTGGKTEAFF. CDR3 nucleotides: TGTGCCAGCAGCCTAACAGGGACAGGGGGAAAAACTGAAGCTTTCTTT.